These T cell receptor beta chains were read from a single sample in a study of T cells in Graves' hyperthyroidism and ophthalmopathy. TCRdb reprocessed the multiplex PCR reads via MiXCR and lists one record per CDR3 protein. The sample lists fewer than 450,000 distinct CDR3 sequences, over 13% occurring once. The sequenced sample consisted of blood. The receptors shown here come from a man aged 50-59 years with Graves' ophthalmopathy. The CDR3 runs from the conserved cysteine through the conserved F or W. The order of the fields is J gene, D gene, V gene, clone size, CDR3 protein, CDR3 DNA. A D gene is named only where the DNA matches it firmly. Clone size is given for some rows only: seen once, a few or many times, or a class if the clone is expanded.

TRBJ2-5 NA TRBV18 many CASSPLGETQYF TGTGCCAGCTCACCACTGGGGGAGACCCAGTACTTC
TRBJ2-5 NA TRBV28 many CASSPMGAGQETQYF TGTGCCAGCAGCCCTATGGGGGCAGGGCAAGAGACCCAGTACTTC
TRBJ2-3 TRBD2 TRBV6-1 many CASSLLAGYTDTQYF TGTGCCAGCAGTTTACTAGCGGGGTACACAGATACGCAGTATTTT
TRBJ1-1 NA TRBV18 many CASSPTGGQGTEAFF TGTGCCAGCTCACCTACAGGCGGCCAGGGGACTGAAGCTTTCTTT
TRBJ2-3 NA TRBV20-1 few CRPTSTDTQYF TGCAGGCCCACTAGCACAGATACGCAGTATTTT
TRBJ1-6 TRBD1 TRBV12-3/TRBV12-4 many CASSPRTGAPVSTPLHF TGTGCCAGCAGTCCCCGGACAGGGGCCCCGGTGTCGACACCCCTCCACTTT
TRBJ2-7 TRBD1 TRBV2 many CASLGDRAYEQYF TGTGCCAGCCTAGGGGACAGGGCCTACGAGCAGTACTTC
TRBJ2-1 TRBD2 TRBV7-2 few CASSPDLAGGYNEQFF TGTGCCAGCAGCCCTGACCTAGCGGGAGGATACAATGAGCAGTTCTTC
TRBJ1-1 NA TRBV3-1 many CASTPPDRNEAFF TGTGCCAGCACCCCACCAGACCGAAATGAAGCTTTCTTT
TRBJ2-1 NA TRBV19 NA CASSTTRFYNNEQFF TGTGCCAGTAGTACTACCCGGTTCTACAACAATGAGCAGTTCTTC
TRBJ2-5 NA TRBV7-8 few CASSLRATRRETQYF TGTGCCAGCAGCCTCCGGGCGACCCGGAGGGAGACCCAGTACTTC
TRBJ2-1 NA TRBV28 many CASSPLWDWHSSYNEQFF TGTGCCAGCAGTCCGCTGTGGGACTGGCACAGCTCCTACAATGAGCAGTTCTTC
TRBJ2-5 NA TRBV4-2 NA CASSPITGSFETQYF TGTGCCAGCAGCCCGATTACAGGGTCCTTCGAGACCCAGTACTTC
TRBJ1-5 NA TRBV6-1 NA CASSSQGWSNQPQHF TGTGCCAGCAGTTCTCAGGGGTGGAGCAATCAGCCCCAGCATTTT
TRBJ2-5 TRBD2 TRBV5-8 many CASSLARLAGVVETQYF TGTGCCAGCAGCTTGGCCCGACTAGCGGGAGTCGTGGAGACCCAGTACTTC
TRBJ2-3 NA TRBV14 NA CASSRRKGGIHTASTDTQYF TGTGCCAGTTCTAGACGGAAGGGAGGAATACATACTGCTAGCACAGATACGCAGTATTTT
TRBJ2-1 NA TRBV7-9 many CASSWTLNNEQFF TGTGCCAGCAGCTGGACTCTAAACAATGAGCAGTTCTTC
TRBJ2-7 NA TRBV3-1 many CASSQDGGGYEQYF TGTGCCAGCAGCCAAGATGGAGGGGGCTACGAGCAGTACTTC
TRBJ2-3 TRBD2 TRBV5-1 many CASSLFQAGGTTDTQYF TGCGCCAGCAGCTTATTTCAAGCGGGAGGGACCACAGATACGCAGTATTTT
TRBJ1-2 NA TRBV7-2 NA CASSPKEGGYTF TGTGCCAGCAGCCCCAAAGAGGGGGGCTACACCTTC
TRBJ2-7 TRBD2 TRBV20-1 few CKLTGGKSYEQYF TGCAAGCTTACGGGAGGAAAATCGTACGAGCAGTACTTC
TRBJ2-3 NA TRBV9 NA CASSVVSGRLSTDTQYF TGTGCCAGCAGCGTAGTTTCCGGGAGACTTAGCACAGATACGCAGTATTTT
TRBJ1-1 NA TRBV29-1 many CSVSVGGAFF TGCAGCGTTTCGGTGGGGGGAGCTTTCTTT
TRBJ2-1 TRBD2 TRBV11-2 many CASSSYTSGRTKYNEQFF TGTGCCAGCAGCTCGTACACTAGCGGGAGGACCAAATACAATGAGCAGTTCTTC
TRBJ2-7 NA TRBV20-1 many CSARDLQGYAYEQYF TGCAGTGCTAGAGATTTGCAGGGCTATGCCTACGAGCAGTACTTC
TRBJ2-1 TRBD2 TRBV20-1 many CSALPPTSGRGNEQFF TGCAGTGCTCTGCCCCCTACTAGCGGGAGAGGCAATGAGCAGTTCTTC
TRBJ2-1 NA TRBV5-4 many CASSLAVNEQFF TGTGCCAGCAGCTTGGCCGTCAATGAGCAGTTCTTC
TRBJ1-2 TRBD1 TRBV28 NA CASSSTLGQSGGYTF TGTGCCAGCAGTTCGACCTTGGGACAGTCGGGAGGCTACACCTTC
TRBJ2-7 TRBD2 TRBV12-3/TRBV12-4 many CASSWTSGAYEQYF TGTGCCAGCAGTTGGACTAGCGGAGCCTACGAGCAGTACTTC
TRBJ2-5 NA TRBV29-1 many CSVEDQTQYF TGCAGCGTTGAAGATCAGACCCAGTACTTC
TRBJ2-2 TRBD2 TRBV7-8 NA CASSYYPRGGGELFF TGTGCCAGCAGCTACTACCCGCGGGGGGGCGGGGAGCTGTTTTTT
TRBJ2-7 NA TRBV3-1 many CASSQDRAGPYEQYF TGTGCCAGCAGCCAAGATCGGGCAGGACCGTACGAGCAGTACTTC
TRBJ1-3 TRBD1 TRBV28 many CASSPGTVGNTIYF TGTGCCAGCAGCCCAGGGACAGTAGGAAACACCATATATTTT
TRBJ2-2 TRBD2 TRBV2 few CASRELAGGMTGELFF TGTGCCAGCAGGGAACTAGCGGGAGGGATGACCGGGGAGCTGTTTTTT
TRBJ1-2 NA TRBV4-1 NA CASSLSVSEDHGGYTF TGCGCCAGCAGCCTAAGCGTCTCAGAGGATCACGGTGGCTACACCTTC
TRBJ2-7 NA TRBV5-1 many CASSSRGNHYEQYF TGCGCCAGCAGCTCCCGGGGGAACCATTACGAGCAGTACTTC
TRBJ2-3 NA TRBV7-9 many CASSLWRGYTDTQYF TGTGCCAGCAGCTTATGGCGGGGCTACACAGATACGCAGTATTTT
TRBJ2-5 TRBD2 TRBV2 many CASSARTSGEKTQYF TGTGCCAGCAGCGCCAGGACTAGCGGTGAGAAGACCCAGTACTTC
TRBJ2-1 TRBD1 TRBV12-3/TRBV12-4 many CASKKDRGFANEQFF TGTGCCAGCAAGAAGGACAGGGGTTTTGCCAATGAGCAGTTCTTC
TRBJ2-2 NA TRBV11-1 many CASSLGQVVYTGELFF TGTGCCAGCAGCTTAGGGCAGGTCGTATACACCGGGGAGCTGTTTTTT
TRBJ2-6 TRBD2 TRBV5-4 NA CASSSPPGLADQRNSGANVLTF TGTGCCAGCAGCTCCCCCCCGGGACTAGCGGACCAGAGGAATTCTGGGGCCAACGTCCTGACTTTC
TRBJ1-4 NA TRBV29-1 NA CSGGEGEKLFF TGCAGCGGTGGGGAGGGTGAAAAACTGTTTTTT
TRBJ2-1 NA TRBV7-9 many CASSPGPSGSYNEQFF TGTGCCAGCAGCCCCGGGCCCTCCGGCTCCTACAATGAGCAGTTCTTC
TRBJ2-7 NA TRBV11-2 many CASSLRSGANYEQYF TGTGCCAGCAGCTTACGCTCCGGGGCAAACTACGAGCAGTACTTC
TRBJ1-1 TRBD1 TRBV12-3/TRBV12-4 many CASSPRGQTLTFF TGTGCCAGCAGTCCAAGGGGACAGACTTTGACTTTCTTT
TRBJ2-1 TRBD2 TRBV24-1 many CATQMTGGLNEQFF TGTGCCACCCAGATGACGGGAGGGCTTAATGAGCAGTTCTTC
TRBJ1-1 TRBD1 TRBV2 many CASSWGQGVTEAFF TGTGCCAGCAGTTGGGGACAGGGGGTAACTGAAGCTTTCTTT
TRBJ2-1 NA TRBV5-1 many CASSLGPPSVLNNEQFF TGCGCCAGCAGCTTGGGGCCACCTAGTGTACTGAACAATGAGCAGTTCTTC
TRBJ2-7 TRBD2 TRBV20-1 many CSASRLAGSYEQYF TGCAGTGCTAGTCGACTAGCGGGTTCCTACGAGCAGTACTTC
TRBJ1-1 TRBD1 TRBV10-3 NA CAIRTGGLNTEAFF TGTGCCATCAGGACAGGGGGCCTGAACACTGAAGCTTTCTTT
TRBJ2-1 NA TRBV29-1 NA CSSPRQGTYNEQFF TGCAGCTCCCCGAGGCAGGGAACTTACAATGAGCAGTTCTTC
TRBJ2-3 TRBD2 TRBV24-1 many CATSEIGNKAGVTTDTQYF TGTGCCACCAGTGAGATAGGAAACAAAGCGGGAGTTACCACAGATACGCAGTATTTT
TRBJ1-5 TRBD1 TRBV19 NA CASSIGTGGANQPQHF TGTGCCAGTAGTATTGGGACAGGGGGCGCCAATCAGCCCCAGCATTTT
TRBJ2-7 NA TRBV20-1 many CSARDERRQSYEQYF TGCAGTGCTAGAGATGAACGACGGCAGTCCTACGAGCAGTACTTC
TRBJ2-7 TRBD1 TRBV13 many CASSLGDRVGEQYF TGTGCCAGCAGCTTAGGTGACAGGGTCGGTGAGCAGTACTTC
TRBJ1-5 NA TRBV27 NA CASRSGGARDQPQHF TGTGCCAGCAGAAGTGGGGGGGCGAGGGATCAGCCCCAGCATTTT
TRBJ2-7 NA TRBV7-2 many CASSLGFPGDSYEQYF TGTGCCAGCAGCTTAGGGTTCCCGGGAGACTCCTACGAGCAGTACTTC
TRBJ2-6 NA TRBV19 few CASTRSGAMANVLTF TGTGCCAGTACCCGATCCGGGGCCATGGCCAACGTCCTGACTTTC
TRBJ2-3 NA TRBV19 few CASSIKGGNALPTDTQYF TGTGCCAGTAGTATTAAAGGCGGGAATGCACTACCCACAGATACGCAGTATTTT
TRBJ1-1 NA TRBV20-1 many CSAAEPGRANTEAFF TGCAGTGCCGCCGAACCCGGACGGGCGAACACTGAAGCTTTCTTT